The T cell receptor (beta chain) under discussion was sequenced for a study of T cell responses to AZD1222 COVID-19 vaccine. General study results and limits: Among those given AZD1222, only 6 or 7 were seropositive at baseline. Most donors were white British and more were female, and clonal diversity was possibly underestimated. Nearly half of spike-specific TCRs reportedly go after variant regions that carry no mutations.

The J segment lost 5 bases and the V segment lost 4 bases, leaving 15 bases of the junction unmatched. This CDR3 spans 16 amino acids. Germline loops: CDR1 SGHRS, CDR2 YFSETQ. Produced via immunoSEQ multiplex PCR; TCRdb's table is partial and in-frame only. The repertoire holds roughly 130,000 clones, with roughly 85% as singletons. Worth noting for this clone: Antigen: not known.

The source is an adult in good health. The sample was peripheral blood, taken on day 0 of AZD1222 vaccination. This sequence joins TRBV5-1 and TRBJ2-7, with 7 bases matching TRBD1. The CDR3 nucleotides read TGCGCCAGCAGCGGGCAGACAGGGTTAAAGAGCGACGAGCAGTACTTC. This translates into CASSGQTGLKSDEQYF.